The clone carrying this T cell receptor beta chain was counted between two and nine times. This record belongs to a study of blood T cell repertoires in COVID-19. In the authors' methods: The assay estimated nucleated cells by amplifying reference gene primers. Sequenced by immunoSEQ multiplex PCR; TCRdb stores in-frame clones only, minus some. That table supplies the V and J calls and clone size; D and trimming were determined from the DNA. The table records 62,000 or so clones, about 91% of them present only once. Specimen: peripheral blood. The origin of this receptor is a middle-aged man with active COVID-19.

The CDR3 DNA sequence: TGTGCCAGCAGTTTAGTAGGCCAGGGAGGCTACACCTTC. Protein sequence: CASSLVGQGGYTF. The chain has TRBV28 and TRBJ1-2, with D possibly matching TRBD1 (5 bases). Germline V CDR1 and CDR2: MDHEN, SYDVKM. This CDR3 region has 13 residues. Trimming left V 2 bases short and J 8 bases short, with 12 bases between.